This T cell receptor beta chain appears in the sequencing data of a study of shared clonotypes between healthy human individuals. The CDR3 has 16 amino acids. V was pared by 4 bases and J by 5 bases, with 14 bases of the junction left unmatched. Germline CDR1 SGHAT, CDR2 FQNNGV. Sequencing was performed with immunoSEQ multiplex PCR; in TCRdb, only in-frame clones are kept and a portion is missing. The table shows 650,000 to 750,000 clones, with about 78% occurring only once. The CD4+ fraction was divided into a CD45RA+ naive subset and a CD45RA-negative memory subset. This TCR was sampled from a woman under 40 in good health. Specimen: memory CD4+ T cells sorted from blood. As to subset: CD45RA-negative fraction. V is TRBV11-2 and J is TRBJ2-7; 7 bases line up with TRBD1. The CDR3 DNA reads as TGTGCCAGCAGCTCACCCGCGGCCAGGGGGATCCACGAGCAGTACTTC. It translates to CASSSPAARGIHEQYF.